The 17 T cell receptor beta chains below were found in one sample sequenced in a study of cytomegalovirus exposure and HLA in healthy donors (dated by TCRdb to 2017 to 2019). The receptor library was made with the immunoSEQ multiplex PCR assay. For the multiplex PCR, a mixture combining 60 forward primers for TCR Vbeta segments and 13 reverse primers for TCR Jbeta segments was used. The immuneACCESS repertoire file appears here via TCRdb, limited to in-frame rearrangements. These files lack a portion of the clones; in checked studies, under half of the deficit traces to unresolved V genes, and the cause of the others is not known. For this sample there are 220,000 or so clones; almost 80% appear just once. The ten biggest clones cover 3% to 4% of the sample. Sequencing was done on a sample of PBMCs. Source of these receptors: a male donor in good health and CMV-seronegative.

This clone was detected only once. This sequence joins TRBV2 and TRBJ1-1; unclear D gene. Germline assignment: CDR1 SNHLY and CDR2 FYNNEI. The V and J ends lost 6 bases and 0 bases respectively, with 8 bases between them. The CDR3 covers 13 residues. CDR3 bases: TGTGCCAGCAGGGCTGTTTTGAACACTGAAGCTTTCTTT. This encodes CASRAVLNTEAFF. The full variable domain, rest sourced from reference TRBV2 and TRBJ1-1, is EPEVTQTPSHQVTQMGQEVILRCVPISNHLYFYWYRQILGQKVEFLVSFYNNEISEKSEIFDDQFSVERPDGSNFTLKIRSTKLEDSAMYFCASRAVLNTEAFFGQGTRLTVV.

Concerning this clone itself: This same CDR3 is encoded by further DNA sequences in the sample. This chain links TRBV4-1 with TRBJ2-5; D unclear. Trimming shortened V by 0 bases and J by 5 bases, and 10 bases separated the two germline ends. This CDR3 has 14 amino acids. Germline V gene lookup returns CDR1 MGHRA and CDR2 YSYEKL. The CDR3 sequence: CASSQDGGTETQYF. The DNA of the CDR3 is TGCGCCAGCAGCCAAGATGGCGGTACGGAGACCCAGTACTTC.

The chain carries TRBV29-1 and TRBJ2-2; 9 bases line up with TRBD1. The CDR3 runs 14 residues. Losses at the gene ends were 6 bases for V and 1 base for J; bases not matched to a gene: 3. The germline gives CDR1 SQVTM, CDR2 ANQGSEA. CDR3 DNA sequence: TGCAGCGTCCTGGGACAGGGGAACACCGGGGAGCTGTTTTTT. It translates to CSVLGQGNTGELFF.

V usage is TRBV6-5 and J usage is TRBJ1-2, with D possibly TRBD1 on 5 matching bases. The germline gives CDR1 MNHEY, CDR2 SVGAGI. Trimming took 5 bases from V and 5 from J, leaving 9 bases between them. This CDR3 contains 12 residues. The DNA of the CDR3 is TGTGCCAGCAGTGCAGGGATGTATGGCTACACCTTC. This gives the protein CASSAGMYGYTF.

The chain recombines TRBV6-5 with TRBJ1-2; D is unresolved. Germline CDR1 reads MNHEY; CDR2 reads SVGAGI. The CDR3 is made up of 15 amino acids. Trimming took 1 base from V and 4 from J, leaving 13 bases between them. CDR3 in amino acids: CASSYYTNRAYGYTF. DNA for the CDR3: TGTGCCAGCAGTTACTATACTAACCGCGCCTATGGCTACACCTTC.

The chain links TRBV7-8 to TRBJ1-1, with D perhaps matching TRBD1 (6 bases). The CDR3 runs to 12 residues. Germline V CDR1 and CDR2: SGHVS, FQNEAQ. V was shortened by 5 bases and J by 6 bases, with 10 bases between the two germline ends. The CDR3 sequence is CASSPGVPEAFF. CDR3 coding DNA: TGTGCCAGCAGCCCAGGGGTTCCTGAAGCTTTCTTT.

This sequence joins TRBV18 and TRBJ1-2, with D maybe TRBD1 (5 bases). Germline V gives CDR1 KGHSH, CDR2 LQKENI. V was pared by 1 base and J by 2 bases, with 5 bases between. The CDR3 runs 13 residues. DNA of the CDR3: TGTGCCAGCTCACCACAGGGGAACTATGGCTACACCTTC. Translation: CASSPQGNYGYTF.

The DNA of the CDR3 is TGTGCCAGCAGCACCCCGGGACAGGGGCACTACGAGCAGTACTTC. It is translated as CASSTPGQGHYEQYF. The V gene is TRBV28, the J gene TRBJ2-7, with 10 bases aligning to TRBD1. Per the germline V gene, CDR1 is MDHEN and CDR2 is SYDVKM. Losses at the gene ends were 6 bases for V and 3 bases for J; bases not matched to a gene: 8. The CDR3 contains 15 residues. Using reference TRBV28 and TRBJ2-7 for the parts outside the CDR3, the full variable domain is DVKVTQSSRYLVKRTGEKVFLECVQDMDHENMFWYRQDPGLGLRLIYFSYDVKMKEKGDIPEGYSVSREKKERFSLILESASTNQTSMYLCASSTPGQGHYEQYFGPGTRLTVT.

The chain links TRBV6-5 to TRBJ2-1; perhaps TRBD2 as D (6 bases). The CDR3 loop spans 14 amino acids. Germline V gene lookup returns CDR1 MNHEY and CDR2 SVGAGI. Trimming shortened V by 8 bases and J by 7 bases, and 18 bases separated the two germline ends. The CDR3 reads CASGGFLNGNEQFF. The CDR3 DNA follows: TGTGCCAGCGGGGGGTTCTTGAACGGGAATGAGCAGTTCTTC.

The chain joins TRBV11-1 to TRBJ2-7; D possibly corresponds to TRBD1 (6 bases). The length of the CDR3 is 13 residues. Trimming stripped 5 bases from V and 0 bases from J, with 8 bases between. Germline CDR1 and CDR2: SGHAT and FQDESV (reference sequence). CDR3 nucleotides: TGTGCCAGCAGCAAGGACAGCTCCTACGAGCAGTACTTC. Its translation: CASSKDSSYEQYF.

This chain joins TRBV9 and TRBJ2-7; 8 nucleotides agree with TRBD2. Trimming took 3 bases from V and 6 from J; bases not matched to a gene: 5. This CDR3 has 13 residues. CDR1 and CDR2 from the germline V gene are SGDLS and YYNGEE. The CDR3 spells CASSGSGIGEQYF. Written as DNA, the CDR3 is TGTGCCAGCAGCGGTAGCGGGATTGGCGAGCAGTACTTC.

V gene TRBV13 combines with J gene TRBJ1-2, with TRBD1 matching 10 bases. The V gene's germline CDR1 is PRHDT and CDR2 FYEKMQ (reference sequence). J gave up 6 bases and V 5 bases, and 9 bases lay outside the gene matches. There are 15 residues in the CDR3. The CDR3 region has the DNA TGTGCCAGCAGCACCCGACAGGGGGCGATCCATGGCTACACCTTC. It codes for CASSTRQGAIHGYTF.

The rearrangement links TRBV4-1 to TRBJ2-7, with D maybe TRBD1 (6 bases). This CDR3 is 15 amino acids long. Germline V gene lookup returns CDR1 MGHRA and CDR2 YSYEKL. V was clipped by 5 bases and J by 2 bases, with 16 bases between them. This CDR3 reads CASSSSDRSTYEQYF. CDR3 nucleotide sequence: TGCGCCAGCAGCTCTTCCGACAGGTCCACCTACGAGCAGTACTTC.

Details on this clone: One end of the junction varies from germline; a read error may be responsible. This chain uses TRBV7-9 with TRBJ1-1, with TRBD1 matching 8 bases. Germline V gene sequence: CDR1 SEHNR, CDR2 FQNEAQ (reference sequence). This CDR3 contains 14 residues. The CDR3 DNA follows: TGTTCCAGCAGCCCGAGGGACAGGTACACTGAAGCTTTCTTT. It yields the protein CSSSPRDRYTEAFF.

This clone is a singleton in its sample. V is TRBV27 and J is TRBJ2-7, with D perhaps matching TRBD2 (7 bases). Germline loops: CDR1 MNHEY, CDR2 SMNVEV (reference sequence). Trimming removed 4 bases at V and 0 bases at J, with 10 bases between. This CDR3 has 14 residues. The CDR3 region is CASSWGGGSYEQYF. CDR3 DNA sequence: TGTGCCAGCAGTTGGGGAGGGGGCTCCTACGAGCAGTACTTC.

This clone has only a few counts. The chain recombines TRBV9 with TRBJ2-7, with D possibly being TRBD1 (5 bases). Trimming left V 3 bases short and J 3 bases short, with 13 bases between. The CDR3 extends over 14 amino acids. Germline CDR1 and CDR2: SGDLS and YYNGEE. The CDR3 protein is CASSDRTKNYEQYF. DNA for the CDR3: TGTGCCAGCAGCGACAGGACCAAAAACTACGAGCAGTACTTC.

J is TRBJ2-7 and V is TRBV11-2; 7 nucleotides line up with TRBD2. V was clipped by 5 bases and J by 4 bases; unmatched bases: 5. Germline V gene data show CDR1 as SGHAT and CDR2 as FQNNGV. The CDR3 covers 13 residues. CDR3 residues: CASSPDGGYEQYF. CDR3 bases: TGTGCCAGCAGCCCGGACGGGGGGTACGAGCAGTACTTC.